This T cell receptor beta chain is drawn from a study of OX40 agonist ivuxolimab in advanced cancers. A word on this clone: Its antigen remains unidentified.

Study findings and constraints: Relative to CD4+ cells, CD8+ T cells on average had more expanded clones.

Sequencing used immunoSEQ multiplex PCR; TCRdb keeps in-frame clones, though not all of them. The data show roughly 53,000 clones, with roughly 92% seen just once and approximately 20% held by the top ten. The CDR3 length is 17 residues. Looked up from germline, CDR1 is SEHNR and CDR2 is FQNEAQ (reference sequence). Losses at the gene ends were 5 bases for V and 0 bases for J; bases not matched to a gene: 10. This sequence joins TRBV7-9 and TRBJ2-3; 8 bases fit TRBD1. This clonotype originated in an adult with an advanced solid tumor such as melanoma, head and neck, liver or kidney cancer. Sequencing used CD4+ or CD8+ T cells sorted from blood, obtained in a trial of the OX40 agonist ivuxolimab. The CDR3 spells CASSPFRGTGSTDTQYF. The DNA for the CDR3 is TGTGCCAGCAGCCCATTCAGGGGGACAGGCAGCACAGATACGCAGTATTTT.